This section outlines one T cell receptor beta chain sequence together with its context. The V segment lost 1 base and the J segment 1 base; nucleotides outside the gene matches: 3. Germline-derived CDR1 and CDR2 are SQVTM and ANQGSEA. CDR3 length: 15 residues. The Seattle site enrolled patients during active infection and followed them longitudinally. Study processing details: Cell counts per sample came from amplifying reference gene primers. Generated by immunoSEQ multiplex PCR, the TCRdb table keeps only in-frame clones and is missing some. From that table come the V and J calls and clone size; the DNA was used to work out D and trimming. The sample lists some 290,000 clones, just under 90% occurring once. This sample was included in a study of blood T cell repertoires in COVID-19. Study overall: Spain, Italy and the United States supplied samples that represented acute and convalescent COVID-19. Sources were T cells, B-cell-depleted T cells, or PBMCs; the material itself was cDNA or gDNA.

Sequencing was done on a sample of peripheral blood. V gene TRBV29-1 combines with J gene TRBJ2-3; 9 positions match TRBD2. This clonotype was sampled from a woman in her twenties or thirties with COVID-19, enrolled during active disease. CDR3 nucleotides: TGCAGCGTTGAAGGTAGCGGGGGTCGCACAGATACGCAGTATTTT. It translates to CSVEGSGGRTDTQYF.